This T cell receptor (beta chain) emerged from a study of shared clonotypes between healthy human individuals (dated by TCRdb to the early 2020s). About the study as a whole: A couple of women and a few men aged 18 to 49 years were included in the cohort. Per donor, three plates each were used for CD4 naive and CD4 memory, two for CD8 naive, and one for CD8 memory. Blood TCR repertoires of about 5 healthy adults were deeply sequenced to estimate repertoire size and the extent of clonotype sharing between individuals. To increase sequencing depth and limit assay-specific biases, TCR repertoire library preparation and sequencing were carried out by different laboratories using diverse techniques. Between about 0.85 and 10 billion PBMCs per donor were obtained by leukapheresis.

CD8 naive samples were obtained by positive selection for CCR7 among CD45RO-negative cells, yielding a CD45RA+CCR7+ population from which TemRA cells were excluded. Healthy HIV-negative adults with no recently reported acute infections or vaccinations were included as donors. Only Caucasian adults living in Nashville, Tennessee, USA were represented among the donors. After blood collection by leukapheresis, PBMCs were isolated using Ficoll-Histopaque density gradient centrifugation and then cryopreserved in the vapor phase of liquid nitrogen. Purity and quantity of every magnetically sorted T cell population were checked by analytical flow cytometry. From each sorted fraction, genomic DNA was isolated and quantified by UV absorbance on a Nanodrop 2000c. On the study overall, not on this receptor specifically: Higher generation probabilities were observed for clonotypes shared by all four sorted-subset donors than for non-shared clonotypes. Rarefaction of sorted-subset datasets indicated incomplete sequencing despite the large sequencing depth. Pairwise subsampling indicated that sequencing depth was expected to affect the degree of clonotype sharing among donors. Sampling was limited to blood, and TCR repertoires in tissue likely differ from TCR repertoires in blood. The genetic and exposure-history diversity represented was limited by the small number of donors. When a few donors were compared, the shared fraction of clonotypes was around 5% for naive CD4, less than 4% for naive CD8, roughly 2.3% for memory CD4, and approximately 0.4% for memory CD8. Larger estimated clonotype richness was generally found for naive subsets than for memory subsets.

V lost 6 bases and J lost 1 base; the stretch between them is 9 bases long. As encoded in the germline V gene, CDR1 is SGHVS while CDR2 is FQNEAQ. Including cysteine and phenylalanine, the CDR3 has 13 amino acids. Just CDR3 DNA is preserved here, 39 bases in frame from base 1. TCR CDR3 regions were amplified from genomic DNA by multiplex PCR using the deep immunoSEQ assay. Extracted genomic DNA from each cell subset was spread evenly across all wells of several immunoSEQ 96-well plates, with each plate serving as a replicate. For sorted subsets, roughly 190 ng of genomic DNA, equivalent to 30,000 or so T cell genomes, went into each replicate PCR. Purified libraries were quantified with a Qubit 3.0 fluorometer, sized on a Bioanalyzer 2100, and re-quantified with the KAPA Library Quantification kit. Every immunoSEQ 96-well plate was sequenced on a dedicated single-read 150-cycle Illumina NextSeq 550 flow cell. Processing in the source paper ran as follows. Because the immunoSEQ output included only junctional sequences and no quality scores, the filtering could not be the same as the filtering used for full-length reads. To assign V/J genes and CDR3, sequences were annotated using PyIR, a Python wrapper for IgBLAST v1.9, with IMGT germline references. Reads were filtered out if the reads had weak V/J assignments (E-value above 1e-6), no CDR3, stop codons, out-of-frame junctions, or ambiguous translated residues. V3J clonotypes were defined as sequences sharing the same inferred V gene, J gene, and CDR3 amino acid sequence. To compute the percentage overlap between repertoires, the number of shared unique clonotypes was divided by the size of the smaller repertoire. Three approaches were used to assess repertoire richness: RTK rarefaction, the Chao1 estimator, and Recon v2.1 estimates of unobserved clonotypes. Generation probabilities were computed with OLGA for all TCRbeta clonotypes obtained by the gDNA method from four donors. Held by TCRdb, this immuneACCESS table contains in-frame sequences only and omits some clones. Under half of the omission traces to an unresolved V gene where checked; the cause of the rest is unknown. V and J calls plus clone size are reproduced from that table; the DNA served to infer D and trimming. Recorded for this sample are about 680,000 clones; 92% of them occurred a single time. Approximately 24% of the sample lies in the top ten.

The table lists this clone with a count of one. It has no known antigen specificity. Qualities for individual bases were not recorded, and no much larger clone is one base off. The receptor's source is a man aged 30 to 45 in good health. Sample: naive CD8+ T cells sorted from blood. The cell subset or site label corresponds to: CD45RA+CCR7+. Recombination linked TRBV7-8 to TRBJ2-5; the D gene is perhaps TRBD1 or TRBD2, each of them matching over 5 bases. CDR3 region: CASRMGVQETQYF. The sequenced DNA is TGTGCCAGCAGGATGGGGGTCCAAGAGACCCAGTACTTC.